These 6 T cell receptor beta chains originate from one sample sequenced in a study of type 1 regulatory T cells. TCRdb used MiXCR to reprocess the reads, holding one entry per CDR3 protein. The sample carries about 24,000 distinct CDR3 sequences, over 55% recorded once. These receptors have no known antigen. The sample taken for sequencing was cultured T cells, either the whole culture or a sorted T cell fraction (not recorded which). The subset is: Tr1-enriched cell product generated in vitro against host alloantigens. These TCRs come from a human donor in good health.

The rearrangement joins TRBV6-2 or TRBV6-3 to TRBJ1-5; D uncertain. Trimming removed 8 bases from V and 6 bases from J, with 14 bases in between. Germline V gene data show CDR1 as MNHEY and CDR2 as SVGEGT. The CDR3 sequence is 13 residues long. CDR3 in DNA: TGTGCCAGCGAGACCACGGTCGGTCAGCCCCAGCATTTT. Amino acids: CASETTVGQPQHF.

V usage is TRBV2 and J usage is TRBJ2-5, with 8 bases that match TRBD2. Germline CDR1 is SNHLY and CDR2 is FYNNEI. V was pared by 3 bases and J by 7 bases, with 10 bases of the junction left unmatched. The CDR3 runs 15 residues. The DNA of the CDR3 is TGTGCCAGCAGTGAGCGCCGAACTAGCGGTGGGACCCAGTACTTC. It encodes CASSERRTSGGTQYF. Variable domain in full (rest from reference TRBV2 and TRBJ2-5): EPEVTQTPSHQVTQMGQEVILRCVPISNHLYFYWYRQILGQKVEFLVSFYNNEISEKSEIFDDQFSVERPDGSNFTLKIRSTKLEDSAMYFCASSERRTSGGTQYFGPGTRLLVL.

The chain has TRBV12-3 or TRBV12-4 and TRBJ2-5; TRBD1 agrees at 12 bases. The CDR3 spans 15 residues. Trimming cost V 4 bases and J 5 bases; bases outside gene matches: 5. CDR3 protein: CASSSGTGGRETQYF. The CDR3 region has the DNA TGTGCCAGCAGTTCCGGGACAGGGGGCCGGGAGACCCAGTACTTC.

The chain couples TRBV12-3 or TRBV12-4 to TRBJ2-7, with 9 positions matching TRBD2. The length of the CDR3 is 12 residues. The ends lost 6 bases at V and 6 bases at J; junction bases unmatched: 3. CDR3: CASSATSGEQYF. In nucleotides, the CDR3 is TGTGCCAGCAGCGCGACTAGCGGCGAGCAGTACTTC.

CDR3 sequence: CSARDSAMSSRELFF. The CDR3 DNA reads as TGCAGTGCTAGAGACTCGGCCATGAGTTCCAGGGAGCTGTTTTTT. This chain uses TRBV20-1 with TRBJ2-2; D call uncertain. This CDR3 has 15 amino acids. V lost 0 bases and J lost 9, with 17 bases in between. Germline lookup yields CDR1 DFQATT and CDR2 SNEGSKA (reference sequence).

V gene TRBV4-1 combines with J gene TRBJ1-1, with 7 bases lining up with TRBD1. CDR1 is MGHRA and CDR2 is YSYEKL in the germline V gene. The CDR3 is made up of 21 amino acids. Trimming removed 1 base from V and 4 bases from J; junction bases left unmatched: 24. CDR3 DNA: TGCGCCAGCAGCCAAGTGTTGAGGGACAGATCCCCTGGGTCCCGGGGCACTGAAGCTTTCTTT. Residues: CASSQVLRDRSPGSRGTEAFF.